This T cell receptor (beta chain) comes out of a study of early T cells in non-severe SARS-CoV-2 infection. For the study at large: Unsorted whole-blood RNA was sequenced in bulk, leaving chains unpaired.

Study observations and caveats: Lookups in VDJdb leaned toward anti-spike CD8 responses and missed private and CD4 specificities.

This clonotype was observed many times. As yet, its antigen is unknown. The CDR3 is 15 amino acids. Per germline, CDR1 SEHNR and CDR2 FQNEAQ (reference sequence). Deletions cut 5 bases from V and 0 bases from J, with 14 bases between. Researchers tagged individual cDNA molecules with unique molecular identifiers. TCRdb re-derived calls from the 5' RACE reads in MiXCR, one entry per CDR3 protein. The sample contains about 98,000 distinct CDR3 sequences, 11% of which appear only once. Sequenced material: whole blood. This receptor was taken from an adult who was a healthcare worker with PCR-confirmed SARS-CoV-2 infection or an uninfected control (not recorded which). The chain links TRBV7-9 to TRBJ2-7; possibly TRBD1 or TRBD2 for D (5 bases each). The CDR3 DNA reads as TGTGCCAGCAGCGAACTCCGGGACGGCTCCTACGAGCAGTACTTC. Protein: CASSELRDGSYEQYF. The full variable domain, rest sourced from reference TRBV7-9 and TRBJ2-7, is DTGVSQNPRHKITKRGQNVTFRCDPISEHNRLYWYRQTLGQGPEFLTYFQNEAQLEKSRLLSDRFSAERPKGSFSTLEIQRTEQGDSAMYLCASSELRDGSYEQYFGPGTRLTVT.